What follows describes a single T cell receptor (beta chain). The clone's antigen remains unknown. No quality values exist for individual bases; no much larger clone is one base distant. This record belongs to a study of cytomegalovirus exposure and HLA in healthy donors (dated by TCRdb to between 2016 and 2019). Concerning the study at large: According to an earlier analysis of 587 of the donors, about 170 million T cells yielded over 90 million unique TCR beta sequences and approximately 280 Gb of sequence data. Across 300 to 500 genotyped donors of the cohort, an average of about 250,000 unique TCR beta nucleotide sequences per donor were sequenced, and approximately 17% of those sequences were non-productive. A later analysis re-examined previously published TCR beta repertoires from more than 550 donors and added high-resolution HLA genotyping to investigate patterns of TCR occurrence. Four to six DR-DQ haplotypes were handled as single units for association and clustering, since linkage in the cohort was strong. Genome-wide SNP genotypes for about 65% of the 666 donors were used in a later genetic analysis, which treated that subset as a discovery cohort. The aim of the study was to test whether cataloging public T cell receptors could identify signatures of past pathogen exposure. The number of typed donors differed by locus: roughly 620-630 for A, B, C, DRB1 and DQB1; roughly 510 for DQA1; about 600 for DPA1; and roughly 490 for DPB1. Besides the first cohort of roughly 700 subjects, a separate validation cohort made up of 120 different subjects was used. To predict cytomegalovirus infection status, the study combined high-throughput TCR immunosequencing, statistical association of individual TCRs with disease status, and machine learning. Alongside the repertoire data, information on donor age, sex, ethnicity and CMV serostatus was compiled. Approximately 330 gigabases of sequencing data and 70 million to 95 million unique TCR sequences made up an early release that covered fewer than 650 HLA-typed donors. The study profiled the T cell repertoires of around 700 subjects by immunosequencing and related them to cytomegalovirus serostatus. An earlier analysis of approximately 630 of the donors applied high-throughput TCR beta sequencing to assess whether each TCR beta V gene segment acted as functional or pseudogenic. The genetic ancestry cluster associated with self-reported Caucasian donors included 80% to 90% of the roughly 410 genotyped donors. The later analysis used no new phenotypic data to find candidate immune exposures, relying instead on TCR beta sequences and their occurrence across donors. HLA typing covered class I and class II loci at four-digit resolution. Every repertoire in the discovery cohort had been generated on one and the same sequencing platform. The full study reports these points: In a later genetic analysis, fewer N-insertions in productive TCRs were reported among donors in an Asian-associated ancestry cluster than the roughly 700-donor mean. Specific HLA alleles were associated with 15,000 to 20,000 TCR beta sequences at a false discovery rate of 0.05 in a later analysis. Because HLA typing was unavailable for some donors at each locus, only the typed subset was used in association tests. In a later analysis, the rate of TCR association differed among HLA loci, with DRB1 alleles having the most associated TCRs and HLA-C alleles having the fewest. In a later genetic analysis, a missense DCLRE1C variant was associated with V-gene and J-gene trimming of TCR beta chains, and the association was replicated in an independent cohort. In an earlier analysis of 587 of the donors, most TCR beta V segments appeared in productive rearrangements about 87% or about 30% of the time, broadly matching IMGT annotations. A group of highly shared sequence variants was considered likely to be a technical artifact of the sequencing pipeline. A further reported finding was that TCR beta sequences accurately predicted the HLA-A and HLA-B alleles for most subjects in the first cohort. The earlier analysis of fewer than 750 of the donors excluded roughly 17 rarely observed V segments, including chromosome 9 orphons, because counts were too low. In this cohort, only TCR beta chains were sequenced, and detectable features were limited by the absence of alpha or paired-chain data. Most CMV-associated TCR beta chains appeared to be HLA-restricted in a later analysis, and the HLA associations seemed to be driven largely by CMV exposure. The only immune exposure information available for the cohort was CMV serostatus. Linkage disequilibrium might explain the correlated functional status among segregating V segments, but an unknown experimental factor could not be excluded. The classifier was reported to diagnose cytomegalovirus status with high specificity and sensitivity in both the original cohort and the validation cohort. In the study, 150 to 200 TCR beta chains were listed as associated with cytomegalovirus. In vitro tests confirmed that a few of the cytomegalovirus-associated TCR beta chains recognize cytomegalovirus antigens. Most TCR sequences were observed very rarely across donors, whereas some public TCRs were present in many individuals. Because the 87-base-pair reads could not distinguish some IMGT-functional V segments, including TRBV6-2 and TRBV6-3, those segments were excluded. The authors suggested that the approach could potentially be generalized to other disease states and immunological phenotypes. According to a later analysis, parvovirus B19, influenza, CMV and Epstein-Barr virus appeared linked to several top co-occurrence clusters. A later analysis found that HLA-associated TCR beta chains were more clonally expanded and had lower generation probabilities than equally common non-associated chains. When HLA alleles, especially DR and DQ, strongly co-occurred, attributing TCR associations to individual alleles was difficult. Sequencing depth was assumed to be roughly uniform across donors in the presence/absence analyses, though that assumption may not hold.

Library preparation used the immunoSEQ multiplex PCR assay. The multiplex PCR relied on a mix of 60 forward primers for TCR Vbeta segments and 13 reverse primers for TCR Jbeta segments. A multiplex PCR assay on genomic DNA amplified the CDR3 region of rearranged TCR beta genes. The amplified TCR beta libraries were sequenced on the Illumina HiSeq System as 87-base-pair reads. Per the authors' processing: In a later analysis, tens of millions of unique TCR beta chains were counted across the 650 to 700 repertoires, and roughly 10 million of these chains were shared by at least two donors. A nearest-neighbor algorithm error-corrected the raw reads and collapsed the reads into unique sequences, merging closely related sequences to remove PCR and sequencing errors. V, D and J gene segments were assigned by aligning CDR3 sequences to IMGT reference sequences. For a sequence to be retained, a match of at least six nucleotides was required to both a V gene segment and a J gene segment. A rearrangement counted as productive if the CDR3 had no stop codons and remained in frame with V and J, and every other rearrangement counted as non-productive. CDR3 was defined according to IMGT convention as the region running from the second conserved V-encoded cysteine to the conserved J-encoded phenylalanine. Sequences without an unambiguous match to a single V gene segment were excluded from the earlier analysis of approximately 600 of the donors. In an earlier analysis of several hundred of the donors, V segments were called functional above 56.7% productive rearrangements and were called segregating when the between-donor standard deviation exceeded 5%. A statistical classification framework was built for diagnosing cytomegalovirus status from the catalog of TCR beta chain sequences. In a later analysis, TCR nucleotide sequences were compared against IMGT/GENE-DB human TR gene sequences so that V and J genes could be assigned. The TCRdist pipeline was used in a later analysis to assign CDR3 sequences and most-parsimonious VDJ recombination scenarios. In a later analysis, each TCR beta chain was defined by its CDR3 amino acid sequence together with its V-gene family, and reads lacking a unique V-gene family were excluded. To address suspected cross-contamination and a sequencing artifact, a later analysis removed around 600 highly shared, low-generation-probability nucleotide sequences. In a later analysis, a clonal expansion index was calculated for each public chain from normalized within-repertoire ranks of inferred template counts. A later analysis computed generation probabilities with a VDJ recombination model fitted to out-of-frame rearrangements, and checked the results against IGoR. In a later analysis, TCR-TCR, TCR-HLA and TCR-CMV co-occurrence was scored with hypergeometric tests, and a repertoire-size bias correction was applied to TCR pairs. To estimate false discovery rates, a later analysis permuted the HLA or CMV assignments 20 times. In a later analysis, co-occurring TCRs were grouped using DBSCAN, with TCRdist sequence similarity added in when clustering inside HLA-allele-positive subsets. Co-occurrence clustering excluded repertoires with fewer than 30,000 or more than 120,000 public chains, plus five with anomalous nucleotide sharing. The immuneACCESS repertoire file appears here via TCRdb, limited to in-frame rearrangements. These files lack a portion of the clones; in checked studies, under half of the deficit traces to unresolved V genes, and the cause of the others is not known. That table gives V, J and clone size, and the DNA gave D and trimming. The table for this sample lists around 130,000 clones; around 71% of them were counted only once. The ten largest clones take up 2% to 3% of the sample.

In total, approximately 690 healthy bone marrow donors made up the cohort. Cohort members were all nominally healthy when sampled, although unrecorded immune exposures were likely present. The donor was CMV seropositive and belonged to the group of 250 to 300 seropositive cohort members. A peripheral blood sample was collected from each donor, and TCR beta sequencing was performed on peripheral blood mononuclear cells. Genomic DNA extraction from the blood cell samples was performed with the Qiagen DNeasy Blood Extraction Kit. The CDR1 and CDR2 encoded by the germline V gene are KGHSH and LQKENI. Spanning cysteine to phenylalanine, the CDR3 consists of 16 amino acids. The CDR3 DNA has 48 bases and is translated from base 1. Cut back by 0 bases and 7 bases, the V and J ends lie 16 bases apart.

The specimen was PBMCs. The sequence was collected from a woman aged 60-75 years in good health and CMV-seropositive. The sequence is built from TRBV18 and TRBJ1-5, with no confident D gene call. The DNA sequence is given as TGTGCCAGCTCACCACCCGGTAGCGCGCAAGGGCAGCCCCAGCATTTT. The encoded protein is CASSPPGSAQGQPQHF. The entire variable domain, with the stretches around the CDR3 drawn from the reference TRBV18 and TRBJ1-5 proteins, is NAGVMQNPRHLVRRRGQEARLRCSPMKGHSHVYWYRQLPEEGLKFMVYLQKENIIDESGMPKERFSAEFPKEGPSILRIQQVVRGDSAAYFCASSPPGSAQGQPQHFGDGTRLSIL.